Following are 2 T cell receptor beta chains from one sample sequenced in a study of T-cell reconstitution after alpha-beta-depleted transplantation in children. As it was prepared, the TCRbeta library received unique molecular identifiers. TCRdb re-analysed the PCR reads in MiXCR, keeping a single row per CDR3 protein. The sample carries about 1,000,000 distinct CDR3 sequences, around 30% recorded once. Material: PBMCs, mostly from graft donor cells, obtained 360 days after TCRalphabeta/CD19-depleted stem cell transplant. Every receptor here comes from a boy under two years old who had a stem cell transplant for SCID, so the T cells may come from the graft donor.

The chain links TRBV18 to TRBJ2-7, with D uncertain. CDR1 and CDR2 (germline): KGHSH, LQKENI. Deletions cut 3 bases from V and 3 bases from J, with 15 bases between. The CDR3 length is 15 residues. The CDR3 region has the DNA TGTGCCAGCTCACCCCGTGGGCCTCTCGTCTACGAGCAGTACTTC. Protein product: CASSPRGPLVYEQYF.

The chain combines TRBV12-5 with TRBJ2-3; the D is unclear. CDR1 is LGHNT and CDR2 is FRNRAP in the germline V gene. The germline V and J ends were trimmed by 1 base and 1 base, with 9 bases remaining between them. The CDR3 sequence is 15 residues long. Here the CDR3 reads CASGLDPRGTDTQYF. The CDR3 nucleotides are TGTGCTAGTGGTTTGGACCCCAGAGGCACAGATACGCAGTATTTT.